Below are 31 T cell receptor beta chains sequenced from a single sample in a study of blood T cells in healthy people across ages. The authors ran a second PCR of 7 to 11 cycles using a sample-barcoded 5' primer and a J-beta primer mix. TCRdb used MiXCR to reprocess the 5' RACE reads, holding one entry per CDR3 protein. The data show around 1.1 million distinct CDR3 sequences, 30% to 40% seen once. Input material: blood. These receptors came from a man in his late teens or twenties in good health.

This chain connects TRBV6-5 to TRBJ2-5; maybe TRBD2 (6 bases). V shed 4 bases and J shed 3 bases, with 21 bases lying between them. This CDR3 has 17 residues. Per germline, CDR1 MNHEY and CDR2 SVGAGI. Here the CDR3 DNA reads TGTGCCAGCAGTTTATTCAGGATGGGGGGTCTAGAAGAGACCCAGTACTTC. It codes for CASSLFRMGGLEETQYF.

The V gene is TRBV4-2, the J gene TRBJ1-5, with D perhaps matching TRBD1 (5 bases). The germline gives CDR1 LGHNA, CDR2 YNFKEQ. The CDR3 runs 14 residues. With 4 bases removed from V and 7 bases from J, the gap between germline ends came to 14 bases. CDR3 protein: CASSPISGRQPQHF. CDR3 DNA: TGTGCCAGCAGCCCGATTTCAGGGCGCCAGCCCCAGCATTTT.

This clonotype was counted at least ten times. The chain combines TRBV11-2 with TRBJ2-7; a weak D match, TRBD1 (6 bases). CDR1 and CDR2 from the germline V gene are SGHAT and FQNNGV. Trimming shortened V by 5 bases and J by 3 bases, and 11 bases separated the two germline ends. This CDR3 is 13 amino acids long. The CDR3 coding sequence is TGTGCCAGCAGCCAGTGGACAGACTACGAGCAGTACTTC. This gives the protein CASSQWTDYEQYF.

This clonotype was observed once. This chain connects TRBV9 to TRBJ2-1; D is perhaps TRBD1 (6 bases). The end of the DNA aligns better with TRBJ2-7, so the J call may be wrong. The CDR3 runs 15 residues. CDR1 and CDR2 (germline): SGDLS, YYNGEE. The CDR3 DNA reads TGTGCCAGCAGCGACCACAGGGCGGCAAACAATGAGCAGTACTTC. Protein product: CASSDHRAANNEQYF.

V is TRBV4-3 and J is TRBJ2-1, with a possible D match to TRBD2 (6 bases). V was clipped by 4 bases and J by 7 bases, with 17 bases between them. The CDR3 is 15 amino acids. In germline, CDR1 is LGHNA, CDR2 YSLEER. In nucleotides, the CDR3 is TGCGCCAGCAGCCCTGCAGCGGGCGGTCCTAATGAGCAGTTCTTC. Translation: CASSPAAGGPNEQFF.

The chain employs TRBV4-3 and TRBJ2-5, with 9 bases that match TRBD1. Judging by the DNA end, TRBJ2-7 fits better; the J call may be wrong. This CDR3 has 18 residues. The germline V gene encodes CDR1 LGHNA and CDR2 YSLEER. The CDR3 here is CASSQNTLHRDRASEQYF. In DNA form, the CDR3 reads TGCGCCAGCAGCCAAAATACTCTCCACCGGGACAGGGCTTCCGAGCAGTACTTC.

A few counts support this clonotype. The rearrangement joins TRBV6-2 or TRBV6-3 to TRBJ2-3, with 7 bases lining up with TRBD2. The CDR3 covers 20 residues. With V trimmed by 4 bases and J by 0 bases, 19 bases remained unmatched. Germline values: CDR1 MNHEY, CDR2 SVGEGT. CDR3 sequence reads: CASSSITSGLLNTSTDTQYF. Here the CDR3 DNA reads TGTGCCAGCAGTTCCATAACGTCGGGACTACTGAATACTAGCACAGATACGCAGTATTTT.

The J gene is TRBJ1-5, the V gene TRBV10-3, with D possibly matching TRBD1 (6 bases). CDR1 and CDR2 (germline): ENHRY, SYGVKD. Trimming removed 4 bases at V and 0 bases at J, with 10 bases between. CDR3 length: 15 residues. CDR3: CAISATGFSNQPQHF. The CDR3 DNA sequence: TGTGCCATCAGTGCTACAGGGTTTAGCAATCAGCCCCAGCATTTT.

This clonotype was detected only a few times. The chain recombines TRBV25-1 with TRBJ1-1, with D maybe TRBD1 (6 bases). CDR3 length: 14 amino acids. Between the trimmed V and J ends, which lost 8 bases and 1 base, there was a span of 14 bases. From germline, CDR1 is MGHDK and CDR2 SYGVNS. The CDR3 region is CASRDKEPNTEAFF. The DNA of the CDR3 is TGTGCCAGCCGGGACAAAGAACCGAACACTGAAGCTTTCTTT.

The gene calls are TRBV28 and TRBJ2-3; no clear D gene. This CDR3 is 14 amino acids long. Trimming removed 5 bases at V and 5 bases at J, with 14 bases between. Germline V CDR1 and CDR2: MDHEN, SYDVKM. The CDR3 DNA reads TGTGCCAGCAGTCCTCCCGGGTTGGGAGATACGCAGTATTTT. Translating it yields CASSPPGLGDTQYF.

This clonotype was detected only a few times. J is TRBJ2-5 and V is TRBV7-9; D might be TRBD1 or TRBD2, each matching 5 bases. Germline V gene sequence: CDR1 SEHNR, CDR2 FQNEAQ (reference sequence). V was pared by 3 bases and J by 1 base, with 12 bases between. This CDR3 has 15 amino acids. The CDR3 loop reads CASSFGTALQETQYF. In nucleotides, the CDR3 is TGTGCCAGCAGCTTTGGGACCGCGCTCCAAGAGACCCAGTACTTC. Filled out from reference TRBV7-9 and TRBJ2-5, the complete variable domain reads DTGVSQNPRHKITKRGQNVTFRCDPISEHNRLYWYRQTLGQGPEFLTYFQNEAQLEKSRLLSDRFSAERPKGSFSTLEIQRTEQGDSAMYLCASSFGTALQETQYFGPGTRLLVL.

The chain is built from TRBV4-2 and TRBJ1-1; D unclear. The CDR3 runs 15 residues. Per germline, CDR1 LGHNA and CDR2 YNFKEQ. The ends were cut back, 1 base at V and 0 bases at J, with 9 bases in the middle. CDR3 in amino acids: CASSQAQALNTEAFF. The DNA for the CDR3 is TGTGCCAGCAGCCAAGCCCAAGCGTTGAACACTGAAGCTTTCTTT.

The V gene is TRBV2, the J gene TRBJ2-7; 7 bases are shared with TRBD2. Germline trimming cut 8 bases from V and 2 bases from J; bases unmatched to any gene: 12. Germline lookup yields CDR1 SNHLY and CDR2 FYNNEI. The length of the CDR3 is 15 residues. The CDR3 sequence: CASDVKTSPTYEQYF. The CDR3 DNA is TGTGCCAGCGACGTTAAGACTAGCCCCACCTACGAGCAGTACTTC. Complete variable domain (other parts from reference TRBV2 and TRBJ2-7): EPEVTQTPSHQVTQMGQEVILRCVPISNHLYFYWYRQILGQKVEFLVSFYNNEISEKSEIFDDQFSVERPDGSNFTLKIRSTKLEDSAMYFCASDVKTSPTYEQYFGPGTRLTVT.

J is TRBJ2-3 and V is TRBV20-1; D possibly corresponds to TRBD2 (6 bases). This CDR3 comprises 16 residues. Germline V CDR1 and CDR2: DFQATT, SNEGSKA (reference sequence). The germline V and J ends were trimmed by 2 bases and 2 bases, with 17 bases remaining between them. The DNA of the CDR3 is TGCAGTGCTAGAACCACCGATGGGGGGACCACAGATACGCAGTATTTT. Translated, it gives CSARTTDGGTTDTQYF.

This sequence joins TRBV5-1 and TRBJ2-5, with 8 positions matching TRBD1. CDR1 is SGHRS, CDR2 YFSETQ, per germline. CDR3 size: 14 residues. The J segment lost 11 bases and the V segment lost 4 bases, leaving 13 bases of the junction unmatched. The CDR3 sequence: CASSREDRANEQYF. As DNA, the CDR3 is TGCGCCAGCAGCCGAGAGGACAGGGCCAATGAGCAGTACTTC.

This clonotype was observed a few times. The chain combines TRBV27 with TRBJ2-4; TRBD2 might be the D (5 bases). The CDR3 length is 14 residues. The germline V gene encodes CDR1 MNHEY and CDR2 SMNVEV (reference sequence). Trimming shortened V by 5 bases and J by 7 bases, and 15 bases separated the two germline ends. This chain's CDR3 is CASSLRGFANIQYF. CDR3 DNA sequence: TGTGCCAGCAGTCTTCGGGGATTCGCGAACATTCAGTACTTC.

The chain links TRBV10-3 to TRBJ1-5, with D uncertain. Germline assignment: CDR1 ENHRY and CDR2 SYGVKD. CDR3 length: 16 amino acids. The ends were cut back, 0 bases at V and 3 bases at J, with 12 bases in the middle. CDR3 sequence reads: CAISESERVTNQPQHF. The CDR3 bases are TGTGCCATCAGTGAGTCTGAGCGGGTTACCAATCAGCCCCAGCATTTT.

This clonotype came up a few times. The chain uses TRBV7-2 and TRBJ2-3; TRBD2 agrees at 13 bases. J was trimmed by 4 bases and V by 0 bases; bases with no gene match: 7. Germline V gives CDR1 SGHTA, CDR2 FQGNSA. The CDR3 has 18 residues. The DNA of the CDR3 is TGTGCCAGCAGCTTAGCACCTACTAGCGGGGGGGCCCCAGATACGCAGTATTTT. Protein product: CASSLAPTSGGAPDTQYF.

In the case of this clonotype: The junction departs from the called germline gene at one end, perhaps through a read error. This rearrangement joins TRBV11-2 to TRBJ2-7; D possibly corresponds to TRBD2 (5 bases). The J call may not be correct, given that the DNA end is closer to TRBJ2-5. The germline V gene has CDR1 SGHAT and CDR2 FQNNGV. This CDR3 has 13 amino acids. The CDR3: CVSSLGAVETQYF. CDR3 nucleotides: TGTGTCAGCAGCTTGGGAGCGGTCGAGACCCAGTACTTC.

This clonotype was counted between two and nine times. This chain connects TRBV12-3 or TRBV12-4 to TRBJ1-1, with a tentative D call TRBD1 (6 bases). CDR3 size: 13 residues. V was cut by 1 base and J by 11 bases, with 14 bases left in between. CDR3 sequence: CASSLGGGRGAFF. The CDR3 DNA is TGTGCCAGCAGTTTAGGTGGGGGAAGGGGGGCTTTCTTT.

This clonotype was counted between two and nine times. The chain carries TRBV6-6 and TRBJ1-2, with TRBD1 matching 10 bases. Germline V lookup: CDR1 MNHNY, CDR2 SVGAGI (reference sequence). The CDR3 has 14 amino acids. The junction had 4 bases not matched to a gene; V was cut back by 7 bases and J by 2 bases. This chain's CDR3 is CASTGTGENYGYTF. The CDR3 DNA is TGTGCCAGCACCGGGACAGGGGAAAACTATGGCTACACCTTC.

The chain couples TRBV7-9 to TRBJ2-1; 9 bases agree with TRBD2. J lost 5 bases, V lost 1 base, and 3 bases had no gene match. Looked up from germline, CDR1 is SEHNR and CDR2 is FQNEAQ (reference sequence). The CDR3 has 15 residues. The DNA of the CDR3 is TGTGCCAGCAGCTTAGGCGGACTAGCGAACAATGAGCAGTTCTTC. Encoded protein: CASSLGGLANNEQFF. Full variable domain (outside the CDR3, taken from reference TRBV7-9 and TRBJ2-1): DTGVSQNPRHKITKRGQNVTFRCDPISEHNRLYWYRQTLGQGPEFLTYFQNEAQLEKSRLLSDRFSAERPKGSFSTLEIQRTEQGDSAMYLCASSLGGLANNEQFFGPGTRLTVL.

CDR3 DNA sequence: TGTGCCAGCAGAGACTGGGATGGCTACACCTTC. Its protein is CASRDWDGYTF. The rearrangement joins TRBV6-1 to TRBJ1-2; D remains unclear. The V gene's germline CDR1 is MNHNS and CDR2 SASEGT. CDR3 length: 11 amino acids. V dropped 6 bases and J dropped 6 bases, with 8 bases sitting between them.

The chain employs TRBV5-1 and TRBJ1-2, with 7 bases matching TRBD1. The germline gives CDR1 SGHRS, CDR2 YFSETQ. This CDR3 has 14 residues. V lost 3 bases to trimming and J lost 0 bases; unmatched junction nucleotides: 2. The DNA of the CDR3 is TGCGCCAGCAGCTGGGACAGAGCTAACTATGGCTACACCTTC. Translated, it gives CASSWDRANYGYTF.

V usage is TRBV6-6 and J usage is TRBJ2-4; D gene uncertain. The DNA end favors TRBJ2-7, so the J call may be wrong. This CDR3 is 16 amino acids long. Germline loops: CDR1 MNHNY, CDR2 SVGAGI (reference sequence). The CDR3 region is CASSYPIQSFPYEQYF. The CDR3 DNA reads as TGTGCCAGCAGTTACCCGATACAGTCCTTCCCCTACGAGCAGTACTTC.

Note on this clonotype: At one of its ends the junction is not consistent with the germline gene, which may arise from a read error. The chain employs TRBV7-3 and TRBJ1-1; D gene ambiguous. Germline CDR1 SGHTA, CDR2 FQGTGA. This CDR3 contains 13 residues. The CDR3 bases are TGTGCCAGCAGCGCTATTAAGAACACCGAAGCTTTCTTT. This gives the protein CASSAIKNTEAFF.

This clonotype turned up a few times. The chain combines TRBV20-1 with TRBJ2-3, with 10 bases aligning to TRBD1. J gave up 14 bases and V 1 base, and 18 bases lay outside the gene matches. Germline CDR1 reads DFQATT; CDR2 reads SNEGSKA (reference sequence). The CDR3 totals 16 residues. CDR3 in amino acids: CSARAAGTGDLGRPYF. Here the CDR3 DNA reads TGCAGTGCTAGAGCAGCCGGGACAGGGGATTTAGGTCGCCCGTATTTT.

In its sample, this clonotype was seen a few times. This sequence joins TRBV7-9 and TRBJ2-7, with D unclear. The length of the CDR3 is 13 residues. Trimming shortened V by 1 base and J by 2 bases, and 6 bases separated the two germline ends. Per the germline V gene, CDR1 is SEHNR and CDR2 is FQNEAQ (reference sequence). The DNA for the CDR3 is TGTGCCAGCAGCTTAGAGAACCCCTACGAGCAGTACTTC. It encodes CASSLENPYEQYF.

This clonotype was found a few times. The rearrangement joins TRBV6-6 to TRBJ1-2, with D perhaps TRBD1 (6 bases). This CDR3 has 12 residues. Germline V gene lookup returns CDR1 MNHNY and CDR2 SVGAGI (reference sequence). V was cut by 10 bases and J by 8 bases, with 17 bases left in between. Here the CDR3 reads CAIRAGEHGYTF. CDR3 sequence (DNA): TGTGCCATTAGGGCAGGGGAGCACGGCTACACCTTC.

The chain joins TRBV20-1 to TRBJ1-6; D is unclear. Trimming cost V 3 bases and J 5 bases, with 14 bases left between them. The germline V gene encodes CDR1 DFQATT and CDR2 SNEGSKA (reference sequence). The CDR3 contains 15 residues. CDR3 sequence reads: CSARPRDGNNSPLHF. The CDR3 DNA reads TGCAGTGCTAGGCCCCGCGACGGCAATAATTCACCCCTCCACTTT.

The chain has TRBV11-3 and TRBJ2-7; 8 nucleotides align to TRBD1. Germline V CDR1 and CDR2: SGHNT, YENEEA. The V gene end was trimmed by 0 bases and the J gene end by 7 bases; junction bases not matched to a gene: 11. This CDR3 region has 16 residues. This CDR3 is CASSLDGQGAYNEQYF. The CDR3, as DNA: TGTGCCAGCAGCTTAGACGGCCAGGGGGCCTACAATGAGCAGTACTTC.